These T cell receptor beta chains were read from a single sample in a study of blood T cell repertoires in COVID-19. Repertoires were generated with immunoSEQ multiplex PCR, while TCRdb's copy carries only in-frame clones and drops some. The sample includes approximately 70,000 clones, more than 75% of them seen just once. The material sequenced was peripheral blood. Source of these receptors: a woman older than 75 with acute or convalescent COVID-19. CDR3s include the opening cysteine and the closing phenylalanine or tryptophan. Fields, in order: V gene, clone size, J gene, D gene, CDR3 protein, CDR3 DNA. A D gene is named only where the DNA matches it firmly. The size entry is marked missing in some rows and otherwise reads once, few, many or a size class.

v_gene: TRBV5-1
abundance: .
j_gene: TRBJ1-2
d_gene: .
CDR3aa: CASSLVGAEGYTF
CDR3nt: TGCGCCAGCAGCCTCGTTGGGGCAGAAGGCTACACCTTC

v_gene: TRBV10-3
abundance: .
j_gene: TRBJ1-4
d_gene: TRBD1
CDR3aa: CAISQGTGYEKLFF
CDR3nt: TGTGCCATCAGTCAGGGGACAGGTTATGAAAAACTGTTTTTT

v_gene: TRBV11-3
abundance: .
j_gene: TRBJ2-7
d_gene: TRBD2
CDR3aa: CASSPAGVGEQYF
CDR3nt: TGTGCCAGCAGCCCAGCGGGAGTAGGGGAGCAGTACTTC

v_gene: TRBV29-1
abundance: .
j_gene: TRBJ1-1
d_gene: .
CDR3aa: CSVDIYVWGFLQVTEAFF
CDR3nt: TGCAGCGTTGACATCTACGTTTGGGGCTTTCTCCAGGTCACTGAAGCTTTCTTT

v_gene: TRBV5-4
abundance: .
j_gene: TRBJ2-3
d_gene: TRBD2
CDR3aa: CASSLGTSGTPDTQYF
CDR3nt: TGTGCCAGCAGCTTGGGGACTAGCGGGACCCCAGATACGCAGTATTTT

v_gene: TRBV2
abundance: .
j_gene: TRBJ2-1
d_gene: TRBD2
CDR3aa: CASSLIKPGLAGGHSYNEQFF
CDR3nt: TGTGCCAGCAGTCTAATTAAGCCGGGACTAGCGGGAGGCCACTCCTACAATGAGCAGTTCTTC

v_gene: TRBV4-2
abundance: .
j_gene: TRBJ2-6
d_gene: .
CDR3aa: CASSLFPRGPNNNVLTF
CDR3nt: TGTGCCAGCAGCCTTTTCCCCAGGGGACCCAACAACAACGTCCTGACTTTC

v_gene: TRBV19
abundance: .
j_gene: TRBJ2-5
d_gene: TRBD1
CDR3aa: CASSKNRGPIGETQYF
CDR3nt: TGTGCCAGTAGTAAAAACAGGGGCCCAATTGGGGAGACCCAGTACTTC

v_gene: TRBV5-4
abundance: few
j_gene: TRBJ2-1
d_gene: .
CDR3aa: CASSLGFDYSSYNEQFF
CDR3nt: TGTGCCAGCAGCTTGGGTTTTGACTACAGCTCCTACAATGAGCAGTTCTTC

v_gene: TRBV29-1
abundance: once
j_gene: TRBJ2-1
d_gene: TRBD2
CDR3aa: CSVIGLAGIYNEQFF
CDR3nt: TGCAGCGTTATTGGACTAGCGGGTATCTACAATGAGCAGTTCTTC

v_gene: TRBV24-1
abundance: .
j_gene: TRBJ2-1
d_gene: TRBD2
CDR3aa: CATSSAGESYNEQFF
CDR3nt: TGTGCCACCAGTTCTGCGGGAGAGTCCTACAATGAGCAGTTCTTC

v_gene: TRBV11-2
abundance: few
j_gene: TRBJ2-1
d_gene: TRBD2
CDR3aa: CASSPGGGRRSYNEQFF
CDR3nt: TGTGCCAGCAGCCCAGGAGGCGGGAGACGCTCCTACAATGAGCAGTTCTTC

v_gene: TRBV9
abundance: .
j_gene: TRBJ2-1
d_gene: .
CDR3aa: CASSVAGDNEQFF
CDR3nt: TGTGCCAGCAGCGTAGCGGGGGACAATGAGCAGTTCTTC

v_gene: TRBV27
abundance: .
j_gene: TRBJ2-2
d_gene: TRBD2
CDR3aa: CASSRTSGIGELFF
CDR3nt: TGTGCCAGCAGTCGGACTAGCGGGATCGGGGAGCTGTTTTTT

v_gene: TRBV3-1/TRBV3-2
abundance: .
j_gene: TRBJ2-1
d_gene: TRBD1
CDR3aa: CASSQDGTGYNEQFF
CDR3nt: TGTGCCAGCAGCCAAGATGGGACAGGCTACAATGAGCAGTTCTTC

v_gene: TRBV3-1/TRBV3-2
abundance: .
j_gene: TRBJ2-1
d_gene: TRBD2
CDR3aa: CASSQELAGYNEQFF
CDR3nt: TGTGCCAGCAGCCAAGAGCTAGCGGGGTACAATGAGCAGTTCTTC

v_gene: TRBV7-6
abundance: .
j_gene: TRBJ1-2
d_gene: TRBD1
CDR3aa: CASSLAPGQGYGYTF
CDR3nt: TGTGCCAGCAGCTTAGCTCCGGGACAGGGCTATGGCTACACCTTC